These 10 T cell receptor beta chains originate from one sample sequenced in a study of T cells after yellow fever vaccination. TCRdb re-analysed the 5' RACE reads in MiXCR, keeping a single row per CDR3 protein. The sample lists roughly 300,000 distinct CDR3 sequences, roughly 8.3% occurring once. Sequences were derived from PBMCs, sampled around 45 days after the first yellow fever vaccination. Receptors were obtained from a man between 18 and 35 years old who received the YFV17D yellow fever vaccine.

This clonotype was seen ten or more times. The rearrangement links TRBV7-2 to TRBJ2-7; TRBD2 matches at 11 bases. The CDR3 runs to 14 residues. Germline values: CDR1 SGHTA, CDR2 FQGNSA. V was clipped by 4 bases and J by 3 bases; unmatched bases: 2. The CDR3 DNA is TGTGCCAGCAGCTACGGGACTAGCGGCTACGAGCAGTACTTC. Amino acids: CASSYGTSGYEQYF.

The rearrangement joins TRBV28 to TRBJ2-3; D could derive from TRBD1 or TRBD2 (5 bases each). The length of the CDR3 is 13 residues. V was clipped by 7 bases and J by 4 bases, with 12 bases between them. Germline-derived CDR1 and CDR2 are MDHEN and SYDVKM. CDR3 in DNA: TGTGCCAGCACCCGGGTGGGGGCAGATACGCAGTATTTT. This translates into CASTRVGADTQYF.

This sequence joins TRBV29-1 and TRBJ1-5; no clear D gene. The CDR3 runs 13 residues. Germline lookup yields CDR1 SQVTM and CDR2 ANQGSEA. Trimming removed 5 bases at V and 6 bases at J, with 14 bases between. The CDR3 here is CSVSVGVAQPQHF. The CDR3 nucleotides are TGCAGCGTTTCCGTTGGGGTTGCTCAGCCCCAGCATTTT.

The chain joins TRBV12-3 or TRBV12-4 to TRBJ2-3; 11 bases are a match to TRBD2. After removal of 5 bases from V and 4 bases from J, the junction contained 8 bases not matched to a gene. The CDR3 totals 16 residues. CDR3: CASSPVAGGQSDTQYF. The CDR3 region has the DNA TGTGCCAGCAGTCCCGTAGCGGGGGGGCAGTCAGATACGCAGTATTTT.

This clonotype came up a few times. The chain carries TRBV5-1 and TRBJ2-3; the D is unclear. V lost 2 bases and J 4 bases, leaving 11 bases between the germline ends. From germline, CDR1 is SGHRS and CDR2 YFSETQ. The CDR3 sequence is 14 residues long. CDR3 sequence: CASSFAQRADTQYF. The CDR3 DNA sequence: TGCGCCAGCAGCTTCGCGCAGCGCGCAGATACGCAGTATTTT. Together with reference TRBV5-1 and TRBJ2-3, the CDR3 gives the full variable domain: KAGVTQTPRYLIKTRGQQVTLSCSPISGHRSVSWYQQTPGQGLQFLFEYFSETQRNKGNFPGRFSGRQFSNSRSEMNVSTLELGDSALYLCASSFAQRADTQYFGPGTRLTVL.

In this sample, this clonotype turned up many times. The rearrangement links TRBV5-1 to TRBJ2-5; TRBD2 matches at 8 bases. Trimming cost V 3 bases and J 2 bases; bases outside gene matches: 6. Germline V gives CDR1 SGHRS, CDR2 YFSETQ. This CDR3 has 15 amino acids. The CDR3 loop is CASSSGTSSQETQYF. DNA of the CDR3: TGCGCCAGCAGCTCCGGGACTAGTTCACAAGAGACCCAGTACTTC.

This clonotype occurred many times. This chain joins TRBV6-1 and TRBJ1-2; no clear D. V dropped 7 bases and J dropped 8 bases, with 20 bases sitting between them. Germline lookup yields CDR1 MNHNS and CDR2 SASEGT. This CDR3 has 14 amino acids. CDR3 residues: CASTPRPGRSGYTF. CDR3 sequence (DNA): TGTGCCAGCACCCCTAGGCCCGGAAGGAGCGGCTACACCTTC.

This clonotype has a handful of counts. This rearrangement joins TRBV20-1 to TRBJ2-7; perhaps TRBD2 as D (5 bases). CDR1 DFQATT and CDR2 SNEGSKA come from the germline V gene (reference sequence). There are 11 residues in the CDR3. The germline V and J ends were trimmed by 5 bases and 0 bases, with 5 bases remaining between them. The CDR3 region has the DNA TGCAGTGCTGAGGGCTCCTACGAGCAGTACTTC. Translating it yields CSAEGSYEQYF.

This clonotype has a handful of counts. The chain links TRBV7-2 to TRBJ1-1; D may be TRBD1 (5 bases). Germline CDR1 reads SGHTA; CDR2 reads FQGNSA. The CDR3 consists of 13 residues. The V end lost 8 bases, the J end lost 1 base, and 11 bases lay between the germline ends. DNA of the CDR3: TGTGCCAGCCTCCGCGACAGGAACACTGAAGCTTTCTTT. Amino acid sequence: CASLRDRNTEAFF.

This clonotype was counted between two and nine times. The chain is built from TRBV5-1 and TRBJ2-1, with TRBD2 matching over 7 bases. Trimming removed 0 bases from V and 1 base from J; junction bases left unmatched: 7. The CDR3 contains 17 residues. Germline V gives CDR1 SGHRS, CDR2 YFSETQ. The CDR3 region is CASSLAPGLQSYNEQFF. The CDR3 DNA reads as TGCGCCAGCAGCTTGGCCCCGGGACTACAATCCTACAATGAGCAGTTCTTC.